The 3 T cell receptor beta chains given below trace back to one sample, sequenced in a study of shared clonotypes between healthy human individuals. Generated by immunoSEQ multiplex PCR, the TCRdb table keeps only in-frame clones and is missing some. This sample carries about half a million clones, 81% of them seen once, and the ten largest clones take 10% to 15%. The source material was PBMCs. The receptors here all came from a woman aged 40 to 50 in good health. Some clones in this sample may be carry-over from other donors' samples.

The rearrangement uses TRBV4-1 and TRBJ2-3, with no clear D. Deletions cut 0 bases from V and 4 bases from J, with 5 bases between. CDR1 is MGHRA, CDR2 YSYEKL, per germline. The CDR3 consists of 13 residues. This chain's CDR3 is CASSQEGSDTQYF. DNA of the CDR3: TGCGCCAGCAGCCAAGAAGGGTCAGATACGCAGTATTTT.

This chain connects TRBV5-1 to TRBJ2-2, with D unresolved. The V gene's germline CDR1 is SGHRS and CDR2 YFSETQ. The CDR3 length is 14 residues. Between the trimmed V and J ends, which lost 1 base and 1 base, there was a span of 5 bases. Written as DNA, the CDR3 is TGCGCCAGCAGCTTGATAGGGAACACCGGGGAGCTGTTTTTT. This translates into CASSLIGNTGELFF.

This chain connects TRBV27 to TRBJ1-2, with TRBD1 identical over 10 bases. Unmatched junction bases numbered 6, after V lost 1 base and J lost 7 bases. Per germline, CDR1 MNHEY and CDR2 SMNVEV (reference sequence). The CDR3 consists of 15 residues. CDR3: CASSLWGQGKGGYTF. The CDR3 DNA is TGTGCCAGCAGTTTATGGGGACAGGGGAAAGGTGGCTACACCTTC.